Below, 18 T cell receptor beta chains from the same sample are listed, as sequenced in a study of neurological immune-mediated disorders. TCRdb processed the 5' RACE reads anew with MiXCR; each CDR3 protein has one entry. Of about 77,000 distinct CDR3 sequences listed, about 9.7% were seen once; the top ten hold 1.5% to 2%. The sample taken for sequencing was PBMCs. All receptors derive from a man aged 50 to 60 in good health.

This clonotype turned up a few times. V usage is TRBV3-1 and J usage is TRBJ2-7; D is unresolved. Germline CDR1 is LGHDT and CDR2 is YNNKEL (reference sequence). Trimming removed 2 bases at V and 3 bases at J, with 5 bases between. The CDR3 totals 12 residues. CDR3 loop: CASSQHGYEQYF. The CDR3 DNA reads TGTGCCAGCAGCCAACACGGCTACGAGCAGTACTTC.

This clonotype came up many times. The chain employs TRBV6-2 or TRBV6-3 and TRBJ2-3; 10 bases agree with TRBD1. The CDR3 length is 14 residues. The germline V gene has CDR1 MNHEY and CDR2 SVGEGT. V lost 6 bases to trimming and J lost 8 bases; unmatched junction nucleotides: 8. The CDR3 spells CASRGTGEIGTQYF. The CDR3 DNA sequence: TGTGCCAGCAGGGGGACAGGGGAGATTGGTACGCAGTATTTT.

This clonotype was counted many times. The CDR3 protein is CSAPSLGTGTQYF. For the CDR3, the DNA is TGCAGTGCTCCTTCTCTCGGGACGGGGACCCAGTACTTC. The V gene is TRBV20-1, the J gene TRBJ2-5; D possibly uses TRBD1 or TRBD2 (5 bases each). Trimming removed 5 bases at V and 7 bases at J, with 17 bases between. This CDR3 contains 13 residues. Germline values: CDR1 DFQATT, CDR2 SNEGSKA (reference sequence).

The sample holds many counts of this clonotype. The rearrangement uses TRBV28 and TRBJ1-6; 10 positions match TRBD1. CDR3 size: 17 residues. The V gene end was trimmed by 5 bases and the J gene end by 1 base; junction bases not matched to a gene: 5. Germline CDR1 is MDHEN and CDR2 is SYDVKM. In DNA form, the CDR3 reads TGTGCCAGCAGTCCGACAGGGGGCGCGTCCTATAATTCACCCCTCCACTTT. Encoded protein: CASSPTGGASYNSPLHF.

The table lists this clonotype with many counts. The J gene is TRBJ1-1, the V gene TRBV20-1; maybe TRBD1 (6 bases). The CDR3 is made up of 15 amino acids. CDR1 is DFQATT and CDR2 is SNEGSKA in the germline V gene (reference sequence). Trimming cost V 2 bases and J 3 bases, with 16 bases left between them. The CDR3 nucleotides are TGCAGTGCTAGAACAGGGAAAGGGGTTGACACTGAAGCTTTCTTT. Translating it yields CSARTGKGVDTEAFF.

In this sample, this clonotype turned up many times. The chain couples TRBV5-1 to TRBJ2-7; weak D call: TRBD1 (5 bases). Germline loops: CDR1 SGHRS, CDR2 YFSETQ. V was trimmed by 0 bases and J by 2 bases, leaving 9 bases between them. The length of the CDR3 is 14 residues. The CDR3: CASSLGTPTYEQYF. In DNA form, the CDR3 reads TGCGCCAGCAGCTTGGGGACACCTACCTACGAGCAGTACTTC. The full variable domain, rest sourced from reference TRBV5-1 and TRBJ2-7, is KAGVTQTPRYLIKTRGQQVTLSCSPISGHRSVSWYQQTPGQGLQFLFEYFSETQRNKGNFPGRFSGRQFSNSRSEMNVSTLELGDSALYLCASSLGTPTYEQYFGPGTRLTVT.

This clonotype was observed many times. The chain uses TRBV7-9 and TRBJ2-3; D may be TRBD2 (5 bases). Germline-derived CDR1 and CDR2 are SEHNR and FQNEAQ (reference sequence). The V gene lost 4 bases and the J gene lost 5 bases, with 16 bases spanning the gap. This CDR3 comprises 15 residues. CDR3 nucleotides: TGTGCCAGCAGCTCGAGGGTTAAGGCGGGAGATACGCAGTATTTT. It encodes CASSSRVKAGDTQYF.

This clonotype occurred many times. This chain links TRBV6-6 with TRBJ2-2; 7 nucleotides align to TRBD1. The length of the CDR3 is 15 residues. Germline V gives CDR1 MNHNY, CDR2 SVGAGI (reference sequence). The V segment lost 7 bases and the J segment 4 bases; nucleotides outside the gene matches: 9. The CDR3 loop is CASNFRQGRTGELFF. The CDR3 region has the DNA TGTGCCAGCAACTTTAGACAGGGCCGCACCGGGGAGCTGTTTTTT.

This clonotype appeared many times. The chain uses TRBV7-3 and TRBJ1-1; no reliable D call. The CDR3 is 13 residues long. Germline CDR1 reads SGHTA; CDR2 reads FQGTGA. V was trimmed by 5 bases and J by 5 bases, leaving 12 bases between them. CDR3 sequence reads: CASSPRRDTEAFF. CDR3 DNA sequence: TGTGCCAGCAGCCCAAGGCGGGATACTGAAGCTTTCTTT.

This clonotype was detected many times. The chain recombines TRBV7-7 with TRBJ2-4; 9 positions match TRBD1. This CDR3 is 13 amino acids long. CDR1 and CDR2 from the germline V gene are SSHAT and FNYEAQ (reference sequence). V was clipped by 4 bases and J by 8 bases; unmatched bases: 3. The CDR3 DNA follows: TGTGCCAGCAGCTATGGACAGGGGCACATTCAGTACTTC. Encoded protein: CASSYGQGHIQYF. Combining the CDR3 with reference TRBV7-7 and TRBJ2-4 gives the whole variable domain GAGVSQSPRYKVTKRGQDVTLRCDPISSHATLYWYQQALGQGPEFLTYFNYEAQPDKSGLPSDRFSAERPEGSISTLTIQRTEQRDSAMYRCASSYGQGHIQYFGAGTRLSVL.

This clonotype was observed at least ten times. V and J are TRBV7-9 and TRBJ1-1; D remains ambiguous. The CDR3 is 15 amino acids. Germline V CDR1 and CDR2: SEHNR, FQNEAQ (reference sequence). Trimming left V 0 bases short and J 1 base short, with 9 bases between. The CDR3 loop reads CASSLALAQNTEAFF. The CDR3 nucleotides are TGTGCCAGCAGCTTAGCCCTCGCTCAGAACACTGAAGCTTTCTTT.

This clonotype has ten or more counts. The chain employs TRBV20-1 and TRBJ2-7; 9 bases line up with TRBD2. The V gene's germline CDR1 is DFQATT and CDR2 SNEGSKA (reference sequence). The CDR3 has 14 amino acids. With 3 bases clipped from V and 5 bases from J, the junction kept 8 bases outside the gene matches. CDR3 sequence reads: CSASRLAGPDEQYF. The CDR3, as DNA: TGCAGTGCTAGTCGTCTAGCGGGACCCGACGAGCAGTACTTC.

Remarks on this clonotype: A read error may be the cause here, since a much bigger clone is one base away. This chain connects TRBV5-1 to TRBJ2-7; D tentatively fits TRBD1 or TRBD2 (5 bases each). CDR3 length: 13 residues. Trimming stripped 0 bases from V and 6 bases from J, with 10 bases between. Germline CDR1 reads SGHRS; CDR2 reads YFSETQ. The CDR3 protein is CASSLVGGGEQYF. CDR3 bases: TGCGCCAGCAGCTTGGTTGGGGGTGGCGAGCAGTACTTC.

This clonotype has at least ten counts. The J gene is TRBJ2-1, the V gene TRBV5-1; a possible D gene is TRBD2 (6 bases). This CDR3 region has 15 residues. Trimming removed 2 bases from V and 0 bases from J, with 9 bases in between. Germline V gives CDR1 SGHRS, CDR2 YFSETQ. CDR3 sequence reads: CASSLTSISYNEQFF. The DNA of the CDR3 is TGCGCCAGCAGCTTAACTAGCATCTCCTACAATGAGCAGTTCTTC.

This clonotype was detected ten times or more. The chain is built from TRBV28 and TRBJ2-3, with 15 positions matching TRBD2. V lost 8 bases and J lost 6; bases outside the gene matches: 12. Germline V CDR1 and CDR2: MDHEN, SYDVKM. The CDR3 spans 17 residues. The CDR3 coding sequence is TGTGCCAGCTGTGGGGGGACTAGCGGGAGGAAGTCGGATACGCAGTATTTT. Its protein is CASCGGTSGRKSDTQYF.

The V gene is TRBV5-1, the J gene TRBJ2-7; 11 nucleotides line up with TRBD2. The CDR3 has 15 residues. Germline lookup yields CDR1 SGHRS and CDR2 YFSETQ. The V gene end was trimmed by 4 bases and the J gene end by 3 bases; junction bases not matched to a gene: 6. The DNA for the CDR3 is TGCGCCAGCAGCGGGGGACTAGCGGACAACTACGAGCAGTACTTC. Translating it yields CASSGGLADNYEQYF.

This clonotype was observed many times. The rearrangement uses TRBV7-2 and TRBJ1-4, with 10 nucleotides matching TRBD1. The CDR3 totals 16 residues. The germline V gene has CDR1 SGHTA and CDR2 FQGNSA. V lost 3 bases and J lost 3; bases outside the gene matches: 4. Here the CDR3 DNA reads TGTGCCAGCAGCTTTCGGGACAGGGGCGCTAATGAAAAACTGTTTTTT. Protein: CASSFRDRGANEKLFF. Looking up the rest from reference TRBV7-2 and TRBJ1-4 gives the full variable domain: GAGVSQSPSNKVTEKGKDVELRCDPISGHTALYWYRQSLGQGLEFLIYFQGNSAPDKSGLPSDRFSAERTGGSVSTLTIQRTQQEDSAVYLCASSFRDRGANEKLFFGSGTQLSVL.

This clonotype was found many times. The V call is TRBV27, the J call TRBJ1-3; D unresolved. The CDR3 sequence is 15 residues long. Trimming took off 5 bases at V and 0 bases at J, with 11 bases between the two ends. Germline V gives CDR1 MNHEY, CDR2 SMNVEV (reference sequence). The CDR3 DNA reads TGTGCCAGCAGTCCCCGAGGCGGCTCTGGAAACACCATATATTTT. Protein product: CASSPRGGSGNTIYF.